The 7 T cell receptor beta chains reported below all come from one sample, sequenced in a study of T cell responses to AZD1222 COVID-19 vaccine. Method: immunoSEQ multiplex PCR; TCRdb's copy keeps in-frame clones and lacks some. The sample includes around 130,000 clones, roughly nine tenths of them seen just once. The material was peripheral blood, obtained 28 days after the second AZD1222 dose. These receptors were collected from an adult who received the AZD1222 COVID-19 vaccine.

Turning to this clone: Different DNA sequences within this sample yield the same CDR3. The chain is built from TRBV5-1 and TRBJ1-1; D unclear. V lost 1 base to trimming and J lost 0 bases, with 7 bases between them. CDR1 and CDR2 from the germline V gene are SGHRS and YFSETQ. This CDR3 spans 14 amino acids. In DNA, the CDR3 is TGCGCCAGCAGCTTGCAAGGGATGAACACTGAAGCTTTCTTT. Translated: CASSLQGMNTEAFF.

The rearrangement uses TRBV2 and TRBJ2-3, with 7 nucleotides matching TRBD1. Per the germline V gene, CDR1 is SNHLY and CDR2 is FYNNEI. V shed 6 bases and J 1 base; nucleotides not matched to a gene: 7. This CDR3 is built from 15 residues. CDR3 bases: TGTGCCAGCAGGGGACAGCCCGGAGGCACAGATACGCAGTATTTT. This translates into CASRGQPGGTDTQYF.

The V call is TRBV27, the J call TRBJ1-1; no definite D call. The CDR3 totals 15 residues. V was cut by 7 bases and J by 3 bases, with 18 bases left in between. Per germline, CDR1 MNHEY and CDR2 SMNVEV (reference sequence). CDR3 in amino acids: CASNFLGRRDTEAFF. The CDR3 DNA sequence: TGTGCCAGCAATTTCCTAGGACGGCGAGACACTGAAGCTTTCTTT.

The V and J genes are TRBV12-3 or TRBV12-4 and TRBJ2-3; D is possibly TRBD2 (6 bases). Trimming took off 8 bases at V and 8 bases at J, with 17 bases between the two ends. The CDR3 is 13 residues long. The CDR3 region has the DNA TGTGCCAGCCGAGTCGGCGGGAAAGGTACGCAGTATTTT. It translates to CASRVGGKGTQYF.

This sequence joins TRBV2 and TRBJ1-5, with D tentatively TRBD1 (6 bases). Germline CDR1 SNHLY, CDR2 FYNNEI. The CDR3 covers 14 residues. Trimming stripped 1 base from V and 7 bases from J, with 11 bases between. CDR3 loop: CASSEGSGEQPQHF. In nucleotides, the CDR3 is TGTGCCAGCAGTGAAGGATCAGGGGAACAGCCCCAGCATTTT. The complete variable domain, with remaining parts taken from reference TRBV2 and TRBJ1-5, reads EPEVTQTPSHQVTQMGQEVILRCVPISNHLYFYWYRQILGQKVEFLVSFYNNEISEKSEIFDDQFSVERPDGSNFTLKIRSTKLEDSAMYFCASSEGSGEQPQHFGDGTRLSIL.

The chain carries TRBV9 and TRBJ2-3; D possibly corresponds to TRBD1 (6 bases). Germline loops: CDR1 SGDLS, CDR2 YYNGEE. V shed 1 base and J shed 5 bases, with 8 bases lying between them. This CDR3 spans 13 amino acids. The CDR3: CASSVWTEDTQYF. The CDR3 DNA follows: TGTGCCAGCAGCGTATGGACAGAAGATACGCAGTATTTT.

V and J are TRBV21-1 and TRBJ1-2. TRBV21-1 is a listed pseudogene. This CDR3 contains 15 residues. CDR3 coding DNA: TGTGCCAGCAGCAAAGTTAAAGGGAGTGAAGAAGGCTACACCTTC. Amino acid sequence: CASSKVKGSEEGYTF.